This TCR beta chain was found in a study of siplizumab effects on memory and regulatory T cells. This table comes from immunoSEQ multiplex PCR, and its TCRdb copy is limited to in-frame clones, with some not included. Here the sample spans some 100,000 clones, approximately 91% being singletons. Regarding the study as a whole: Sequences below about 10^-5 frequency were poorly captured, and few alloreactive clones mapped to unstimulated subsets. The diversity of naive T cells seemed greater than that of memory cells, and their alloresponse contribution seemed major.

Of note for this clone: Its antigen is as yet unknown.

Germline lookup yields CDR1 SGHRS and CDR2 YFSETQ. The CDR3 runs 15 residues. Trimming at V came to 0 bases and at J to 6 bases, leaving 5 bases not matched to a gene. The J gene is TRBJ2-2, the V gene TRBV5-1; 7 bases align to TRBD1. The sequencing sample was made of non-Treg CD4+ T cells sorted from blood. The sequence was collected from a human donor in good health. The CDR3 DNA follows: TGCGCCAGCAGCTTGGTGGCAGGGGGAGCCGGGGAGCTGTTTTTT. Translation: CASSLVAGGAGELFF.